This T cell receptor (beta chain) was retrieved from a study of regulatory and conventional T cells in RAG deficiency. The study, taken as a whole, reports: Compared with controls, unique Treg TCR beta sequences dropped about 100-fold in Omenn syndrome and CID/AS. Patient subsets had shorter CDR3s; Omenn Treg-Tconv overlap exceeded 90%.

This CDR3 has 15 residues. Germline V gene lookup returns CDR1 MNHNS and CDR2 SASEGT. V gave up 2 bases and J gave up 4 bases, with 11 bases separating them. On this clone: Its target is not known.

Profiled with immunoSEQ multiplex PCR; TCRdb holds only in-frame clones, not every one. The profile shows tens of thousands of clones, around nine tenths of them singletons. These data also featured in a second study, about regulatory T cells. As that study records: The PCR used 52 TRBV and 13 TRBJ primers. Regulatory T cells showed the strongest V-J pair restriction and V/J gene skewing among patient repertoires.

The chain is built from TRBV6-1 and TRBJ2-2; D is possibly TRBD1 (5 bases). The sequence was obtained from a human donor in good health. The source material was CD8+ T cells sorted from blood. CDR3 in amino acids: CASSEIRGGTGELFF. In DNA, the CDR3 is TGTGCCAGCAGTGAAATTAGGGGCGGCACCGGGGAGCTGTTTTTT.